This T cell receptor (beta chain) was profiled in a study of cytomegalovirus exposure and HLA in healthy donors. Overall study context: The 95 to 150 validation repertoires, a later analysis reported, used the same platform as the approximately 650 first-cohort repertoires.

Measured with immunoSEQ multiplex PCR; TCRdb has only the in-frame clones, and not every one. The sample has 150,000 to 200,000 clones, roughly nine tenths seen once. Concerning this clone itself: What it binds is not known.

Trimming at V came to 4 bases and at J to 0 bases, leaving 2 bases not matched to a gene. Germline loops: CDR1 SQVTM, CDR2 ANQGSEA. The CDR3 length is 13 residues. Study outcomes and limitations: Overall, around 150 TCR beta chains were annotated as cytomegalovirus-associated. Accounts indicate the classifier identified cytomegalovirus status with strong specificity and sensitivity.

The specimen was PBMCs. This TCR came from a man aged 18 to 35 in good health and CMV-seropositive. V and J are TRBV29-1 and TRBJ2-7, with 8 positions matching TRBD1. The CDR3 DNA reads TGCAGCGTTGGGACAGGGCGCTCCTACGAGCAGTACTTC. Its translation: CSVGTGRSYEQYF.